This T cell receptor beta chain was profiled in a study of blood T cell repertoires in COVID-19. Overall study context: The cDNA or gDNA used as material had been derived from T cells, B-cell-depleted T cells, or PBMCs.

The CDR3 spans 16 residues. The germline V gene encodes CDR1 LGHDT and CDR2 YNNKEL (reference sequence). J gave up 6 bases and V 3 bases, and 10 bases lay outside the gene matches. Repertoires were generated with immunoSEQ multiplex PCR, while TCRdb's copy carries only in-frame clones and drops some. The data contain approximately 49,000 clones, around 86% of them seen just once; the ten biggest clones take up around 14%. The receptor was isolated from a human donor with acute or convalescent COVID-19. The donor label of this sample is uncertain. Sequenced: peripheral blood. The V call is TRBV3-1 (or the pseudogene TRBV3-2), the J call TRBJ2-7; TRBD2 matches at 11 bases. Here the CDR3 reads CASSQRIAGGPGEQYF. Here the CDR3 DNA reads TGTGCCAGCAGCCAGAGGATAGCGGGAGGGCCGGGCGAGCAGTACTTC.